This T cell receptor (beta chain) was captured by sequencing in a study of T cells in localized non-small cell lung cancer. V lost 0 bases to trimming and J lost 2 bases, with 18 bases between them. The CDR3 is made up of 18 amino acids. The germline V gene encodes CDR1 MGHRA and CDR2 YSYEKL. Here immunoSEQ multiplex PCR was the method, and the copy in TCRdb shows in-frame clones only, minus some. This table holds about 78,000 clones, roughly 86% found once. The chain combines TRBV4-1 with TRBJ2-3; D remains ambiguous. The material sequenced was peripheral blood, taken before any cancer treatment. The receptor's source is a man aged 40 to 70 with stage I lung adenocarcinoma. The CDR3 region has the DNA TGCGCCAGCAGCCAAGATGGCTCGGCGAATTCCTACACAGATACGCAGTATTTT. Protein: CASSQDGSANSYTDTQYF.